The clone carrying this T cell receptor beta chain was found once. This sample is part of a study of CD8 T cells in Susac syndrome. RNA totalling 0.5 to 1 ug underwent reverse transcription with random hexamers. TCRdb re-called the immunoSEQ multiplex PCR reads through MiXCR, storing one row per CDR3 protein. This repertoire shows about 81,000 distinct CDR3 sequences, 94% found once; its top ten account for 0.85% to 1%. Trimming stripped 5 bases from V and 4 bases from J, with 8 bases between. Germline loops: CDR1 DFQATT, CDR2 SNEGSKA (reference sequence). The CDR3 extends over 11 amino acids. Sequencing used CD8+ T cells from PBMCs. This TCR was recovered from a human donor with Susac syndrome. The chain employs TRBV20-1 and TRBJ2-5; maybe TRBD2 (5 bases). The CDR3 sequence is CSAEGGETQYF. The CDR3 DNA reads TGCAGTGCTGAAGGAGGAGAGACCCAGTACTTC.